This T cell receptor (beta chain) was identified during a study of T cell repertoires in ileal Crohn's disease (dated by TCRdb to about 2019). In terms of the full investigation: The median duration of disease was around 8 years, and at the time of surgery around 35% of patients were active smokers. Every patient underwent surgery because of a complication, which was stricturing disease in about 61% and penetrating disease in around 39%. About half of the patients received postoperative therapy: around ten received thiopurines and about 19 received anti-TNF agents. TCR repertoire analysis was done in 50 or so Crohn's disease patients from a prospective multicentre cohort. The study was conducted in parallel with a multicentre cohort built to find predictors of early endoscopic recurrence after ileocolonic resection. Endoscopic postoperative recurrence was defined as a Rutgeerts score above i0. A total of around 150 mucosal samples from some 50 patients were sequenced, collected from several sites on the surgical specimen as well as at postoperative endoscopy.

Study-wide findings and limitations: Compared with non-smokers, patients who were active smokers at surgery showed a significantly higher proportion of clonal expansions (25.9% vs 17.9%, p=0.02). Compared with CD4 T cells, sorted CD8 T cells held more high-frequency clones, which suggests that the mucosal expansions were mostly CD8. Mucosal CD4 and CD8 T cells were sorted and sequenced only in a subgroup of patients, the size of which was not stated. Endoscopic recurrence was found to be associated with higher high-frequency clone percentages at surgery, and recurrence was observed in all patients with clonality above 26.8% (18/57).

As concerns this clone: Its antigen target is currently unknown. No much larger clone exists at a distance of one base, and base qualities are not known.

The CDR3 spans 15 residues, from the cysteine through the phenylalanine. Only the CDR3 DNA stays, 45 bases, in frame from base 1. Trimming accounts for 5 bases at V and 4 bases at J, while the number of junction bases matched to no gene is 7. Per the germline V gene, SGHRS is the CDR1 and YFSETQ is the CDR2. Adults with ileal or ileocolonic Crohn's disease and an indication for ileocolonic resection were eligible for inclusion. Whole ileal mucosal biopsies were stored frozen at -80°C before DNA extraction. Genomic DNA was isolated from frozen whole biopsies using a TRizol-based method, and the DNA was quantified with a NanoDrop 2000 spectrophotometer. Roughly 0.55 micrograms of biopsy DNA per sample were submitted for commercial TCRB immunosequencing. Adaptive Biotechnology amplified CDR3 regions from genomic DNA with a two-step multiplex PCR that controlled for amplification bias. In the first PCR, primers covered every V and J gene segment, and in the second PCR, barcodes and Illumina adapters were added. CDR3 libraries were sequenced on an Illumina instrument. Per the authors' processing: The analysis drew on both the pipelines supplied by the vendor and custom analysis of the raw data in R/Bioconductor running R version 3.3.0. Clonality, ranging from 0 to 1, was calculated as the inverse of the normalised Shannon entropy of all productive clones. High-frequency clones were defined as the share of the repertoire occupied by the top 100 clones, with only clones passing a 95% confidence test being retained. The Simpson index measured repertoire diversity, and the Morisita-Horn index measured overlap between samples. In TCRdb, the immuneACCESS table is reduced to in-frame sequences with V and J assigned. These tables do not hold every clone; where another copy was compared, an unresolved V gene accounts for under half, and the others remain unexplained. Clonal size and the V and J genes are those of that table, whereas D and trimming came from the DNA. This sample has about 12,000 clones in its table, and about 80% of those were observed once. Roughly 4.8% of the sample is held by the ten biggest clonotypes.

In this chain, TRBV5-1 is recombined with TRBJ2-2, with 8 middle bases fitting TRBD1. The sequenced material came from ileal tissue. The TCR sequence derives from an adult with Crohn's disease. The CDR3 corresponds to CASRQTGGLTGELFF. At the DNA level, the sequence is TGCGCCAGCAGACAAACAGGGGGACTCACCGGGGAGCTGTTTTTT.